These T cell receptor beta chains were read from a single sample in a study of glioma-infiltrating T cells after dendritic cell vaccination. Sequenced by immunoSEQ multiplex PCR; TCRdb stores in-frame clones only, minus some. This sample has roughly 100,000 clones, with about 83% found just once. The input for sequencing was blood, taken before dendritic cell vaccination. The receptor set was obtained from a human donor with glioblastoma. CDR3s include the opening cysteine and the closing phenylalanine or tryptophan. A D gene is named only where the DNA matches it firmly. Size is omitted from some rows. Given values are once, few, many or a class for expanded clones.

NA	TRBV19	TRBJ1-1	NA	TGTGCCAGTAGTATCATGCGGGGGAACACTGAAGCTTTCTTT	CASSIMRGNTEAFF
TRBD1	TRBV2	TRBJ2-7	NA	TGTGCCAGCCCCGGGACAGGGGGCTACGAGCAGTACTTC	CASPGTGGYEQYF
TRBD1	TRBV2	TRBJ2-5	NA	TGTGCCAGCAGCGAAGATATTAGCGCAGGGGGATACGAAGAGACCCAGTACTTC	CASSEDISAGGYEETQYF
TRBD1	TRBV7-6	TRBJ1-2	NA	TGTGCCAGCAGCTTAGGGGGACAGGGGTTTGGCTACACCTTC	CASSLGGQGFGYTF
NA	TRBV11-2	TRBJ2-7	NA	TGTGCCAGCAGCTTACAGGGTGGGAACGAGCAGTACTTC	CASSLQGGNEQYF
NA	TRBV7-7	TRBJ2-5	NA	TGTGCCAGCAGCAAACAGGGAGCCGAGACCCAGTACTTC	CASSKQGAETQYF
TRBD2	TRBV2	TRBJ2-5	NA	TGTGCCAGCAGTGAGCGGGGGGGCTTGGAGACCCAGTACTTC	CASSERGGLETQYF
TRBD1	TRBV10-2	TRBJ2-5	NA	TGCGCCAGCGCTACAGGGGGTGTGGAGACCCAGTACTTC	CASATGGVETQYF
NA	TRBV27	TRBJ1-2	NA	TGTGCCAGCAGTTACGGCGGGTCAGATGGCTACACCTTC	CASSYGGSDGYTF
NA	TRBV18	TRBJ1-6	NA	TGTGCCAGCTCACCTCGAGGCGATAATTCACCCCTCCACTTT	CASSPRGDNSPLHF
TRBD1	TRBV5-1	TRBJ1-1	NA	TGCGCCAGCAGCTTGAAGGGGGCTGGGGGCACTGAAGCTTTCTTT	CASSLKGAGGTEAFF
NA	TRBV5-1	TRBJ2-5	NA	TGCGCCAGCAGCTTGGGCGGAGGGAAAGAGACCCAGTACTTC	CASSLGGGKETQYF
TRBD2	TRBV7-9	TRBJ2-2	NA	TGTGCCAGCAGCTCCCAGCGGGAGGGCAACACCGGGGAGCTGTTTTTT	CASSSQREGNTGELFF
NA	TRBV29-1	TRBJ2-5	NA	TGCAGCGTTCCTGGGACAGCGGGTATGGAGACCCAGTACTTC	CSVPGTAGMETQYF
NA	TRBV27	TRBJ1-2	NA	TGTGCCAGCAGTCTCCCGGGAAACTATGGCTACACCTTC	CASSLPGNYGYTF
NA	TRBV7-2	TRBJ2-7	NA	TGTGCCAGCAGCTTAAGCCCCACTCACGTTCTCTCCTACGAGCAGTACTTC	CASSLSPTHVLSYEQYF
TRBD1	TRBV27	TRBJ1-1	once	TGTGCCAGCAGTTCTCCGGGACAGCCGAACACTGAAGCTTTCTTT	CASSSPGQPNTEAFF
NA	TRBV19	TRBJ1-1	NA	TGTGCCAGTAATGACAGAAACACTGAAGCTTTCTTT	CASNDRNTEAFF
TRBD1	TRBV2	TRBJ1-1	NA	TGTGCCAGCAAGACAGGGGGCACTGAAGCTTTCTTT	CASKTGGTEAFF
NA	TRBV10-1	TRBJ1-5	NA	TGCGCCAGCAGTCCCGGGAATCAGCCCCAGCATTTT	CASSPGNQPQHF
NA	TRBV9	TRBJ2-3	NA	TGTGCCAGCAGCGTAAGAACGGGGAGCACAGATACGCAGTATTTT	CASSVRTGSTDTQYF
NA	TRBV7-3	TRBJ1-3	NA	TGTGCCAGCAGCTTACCAGGGGAAAACACCATATATTTT	CASSLPGENTIYF
TRBD2	TRBV6-5	TRBJ2-7	NA	TGTGCCAGCAGTTACCGACGACTAGCGGGCGACTACGAGCAGTACTTC	CASSYRRLAGDYEQYF
TRBD1	TRBV7-2	TRBJ1-5	NA	TGTGCCAGCAGCTCGTCCACAGGGGTTAATCAGCCCCAGCATTTT	CASSSSTGVNQPQHF
TRBD1	TRBV9	TRBJ2-3	NA	TGTGCCAGCAACCGACAGGGGGCAGATACGCAGTATTTT	CASNRQGADTQYF
NA	TRBV2	TRBJ2-7	NA	TGTGCCAGCAGTGTGCAAGGAGGGGAGCAGTACTTC	CASSVQGGEQYF
TRBD1	TRBV30	TRBJ1-1	NA	TGTGCCTGGGAACAGGGGCGTTCTAGTTCTTTCTTT	CAWEQGRSSSFF
TRBD1	TRBV19	TRBJ1-2	once	TGTGCCAGTAGTATCGGGGACAGGGCTGGCTACACCTTC	CASSIGDRAGYTF
TRBD1	TRBV29-1	TRBJ2-1	NA	TGCAGCGTCTTCGAGGGGGCGAGCTCCTACAATGAGCAGTTCTTC	CSVFEGASSYNEQFF
NA	TRBV18	TRBJ1-6	NA	TGTGCCAGCTCACCAGGGGCCTCCGGATATAATTCACCCCTCCACTTT	CASSPGASGYNSPLHF
NA	TRBV7-7	TRBJ2-5	NA	TGTGCCACCCAGCCCGGACTTAGTCAAGAGACCCAGTACTTC	CATQPGLSQETQYF
NA	TRBV9	TRBJ2-3	once	TGTGCCAGCAGCGTCCACCGGGAGTCAGATACGCAGTATTTT	CASSVHRESDTQYF
TRBD2	TRBV4-2	TRBJ2-3	NA	TGTGCCAGCAGCCGGACTAGCTCTCATAGCACAGATACGCAGTATTTT	CASSRTSSHSTDTQYF
NA	TRBV4-2	TRBJ2-1	NA	TGTGCCAGCAGCCTGGGGGCCCTTAGGGGTCCTTACAATGAGCAGTTCTTC	CASSLGALRGPYNEQFF
NA	TRBV19	TRBJ1-5	NA	TGTGCCAGTAGTGTACAGGGAACTACCAATCAGCCCCAGCATTTT	CASSVQGTTNQPQHF
NA	TRBV7-2	TRBJ1-5	NA	TGTGCCAGCAGCTTAGACGGACGGACAAATCAGCCCCAGCATTTT	CASSLDGRTNQPQHF
NA	TRBV7-2	TRBJ2-1	NA	TGTGCCAGCAGCATCACCCAGGGGAACAATGAGCAGTTCTTC	CASSITQGNNEQFF
NA	TRBV28	TRBJ1-2	NA	TGTGCCAGCACCTTTCGGAGATCAAATGGCTACACCTTC	CASTFRRSNGYTF
NA	TRBV6-1	TRBJ2-7	NA	TGTGCCAGTGGCGGGACCTACGAGCAGTACTTC	CASGGTYEQYF